Below, 20 T cell receptor beta chains from the same sample are listed, as sequenced in a study of blood T cell repertoires in COVID-19. TCRdb's table, derived via immunoSEQ multiplex PCR, lists solely in-frame clones and lacks some. The data show over 25,000 clones, more than 80% seen once. Material: peripheral blood. The receptors originated from a human donor in a cohort sampled during active COVID-19.

This clone was observed a handful of times. V is TRBV24-1 and J is TRBJ2-1, with 7 bases that match TRBD2. There are 17 residues in the CDR3. Germline V lookup: CDR1 KGHDR, CDR2 SFDVKD. J was trimmed by 6 bases and V by 6 bases; bases with no gene match: 16. The CDR3, as DNA: TGTGCCACCAGTCTCGCGGGCGGGAGTAATCGGGCCAATGAGCAGTTCTTC. It translates to CATSLAGGSNRANEQFF.

This clone is a singleton in its sample. The rearrangement joins TRBV19 to TRBJ2-5; 10 positions agree with TRBD2. The J segment lost 4 bases and the V segment lost 6 bases, leaving 14 bases of the junction unmatched. This CDR3 is built from 17 residues. Germline V gene data show CDR1 as LNHDA and CDR2 as SQIVND (reference sequence). The CDR3: CASSQRAGGPGGETQYF. The CDR3 DNA follows: TGTGCCAGTAGCCAGAGAGCGGGAGGGCCGGGGGGAGAGACCCAGTACTTC.

In its sample, this clone was seen once. The chain employs TRBV25-1 and TRBJ2-2, with 7 positions matching TRBD2. Per the germline V gene, CDR1 is MGHDK and CDR2 is SYGVNS. With V trimmed by 1 base and J by 5 bases, 4 bases remained unmatched. The CDR3 extends over 15 amino acids. CDR3 region: CASSESGGDTGELFF. The CDR3 coding sequence is TGTGCCAGCAGTGAATCGGGGGGAGATACCGGGGAGCTGTTTTTT.

In its sample, this clone was seen a few times. V gene TRBV6-6 combines with J gene TRBJ2-2; 7 nucleotides align to TRBD1. The CDR3 contains 20 residues. Germline values: CDR1 MNHNY, CDR2 SVGAGI (reference sequence). Germline trimming cut 6 bases from V and 0 bases from J; bases unmatched to any gene: 19. The CDR3 sequence is CASSTPEPRAGTANTGELFF. For the CDR3, the DNA is TGTGCCAGCAGCACACCCGAACCTCGAGCCGGGACAGCGAACACCGGGGAGCTGTTTTTT.

The chain combines TRBV18 with TRBJ1-3; 7 nucleotides line up with TRBD1. Germline lookup yields CDR1 KGHSH and CDR2 LQKENI. CDR3 size: 15 residues. Germline trimming cut 4 bases from V and 4 bases from J; bases unmatched to any gene: 7. CDR3 residues: CASSLDRVAGNTIYF. CDR3 nucleotides: TGTGCCAGCTCACTCGACAGGGTTGCAGGAAACACCATATATTTT.

The rearrangement joins TRBV28 to TRBJ1-6; 8 bases match TRBD1. The CDR3 spans 15 residues. The J segment lost 12 bases and the V segment lost 5 bases, leaving 12 bases of the junction unmatched. Germline lookup yields CDR1 MDHEN and CDR2 SYDVKM. CDR3 DNA: TGTGCCAGCAGTCAAATGCAGGGGACAGGTAAACCCCTCCACTTT. Its translation: CASSQMQGTGKPLHF.

The rearrangement links TRBV29-1 to TRBJ1-1; 7 positions match TRBD1. The CDR3 totals 13 residues. CDR1 and CDR2 (germline): SQVTM, ANQGSEA. Trimming cost V 7 bases and J 0 bases; bases outside gene matches: 5. CDR3 bases: TGCAGCGCGTCGGGACAGATGAACACTGAAGCTTTCTTT. Translation gives CSASGQMNTEAFF.

The rearrangement uses TRBV25-1 and TRBJ2-7; 9 nucleotides line up with TRBD1. V lost 2 bases to trimming and J lost 2 bases; unmatched junction nucleotides: 4. The V gene's germline CDR1 is MGHDK and CDR2 SYGVNS. The CDR3 covers 15 residues. The CDR3 nucleotides read TGTGCCAGCAGTGAAAGAGGGACAGGGACCTACGAGCAGTACTTC. The encoded protein is CASSERGTGTYEQYF.

The chain joins TRBV19 to TRBJ2-1; 11 bases are shared with TRBD1. Germline V gene sequence: CDR1 LNHDA, CDR2 SQIVND (reference sequence). There are 15 residues in the CDR3. The V segment lost 6 bases and the J segment 4 bases; nucleotides outside the gene matches: 5. The CDR3 sequence: CASRTDRGPYNEQFF. The DNA for the CDR3 is TGTGCCAGTAGAACGGACAGGGGGCCATACAATGAGCAGTTCTTC.

The chain joins TRBV9 to TRBJ2-3; no clear D gene. The V end was cut by 0 bases, the J end by 9 bases, with 5 bases between. The CDR3 covers 11 residues. Germline values: CDR1 SGDLS, CDR2 YYNGEE. The CDR3 DNA follows: TGTGCCAGCAGCGTAGCTGAGACGCAGTATTTT. Translating gives CASSVAETQYF.

In its sample, this clone was seen a few times. The chain couples TRBV7-9 to TRBJ2-2; 9 bases agree with TRBD1. This CDR3 is built from 15 residues. The J segment lost 4 bases and the V segment lost 6 bases, leaving 6 bases of the junction unmatched. CDR1 is SEHNR and CDR2 is FQNEAQ in the germline V gene (reference sequence). The CDR3 protein is CASSSGTGFTGELFF. Here the CDR3 DNA reads TGTGCCAGCAGTTCCGGGACAGGGTTCACCGGGGAGCTGTTTTTT.

The CDR3 here is CASSLTGSYNEQFF. The CDR3 DNA is TGTGCCAGCAGCTTGACAGGGTCCTACAATGAGCAGTTCTTC. The rearrangement uses TRBV5-4 and TRBJ2-1; D is possibly TRBD1 (6 bases). V was clipped by 1 base and J by 1 base, with 6 bases between them. The CDR3 runs 14 residues. Germline-derived CDR1 and CDR2 are SGHNT and YYREEE (reference sequence).

V and J are TRBV2 and TRBJ2-2; D is ambiguous. The CDR3 is made up of 13 amino acids. Per germline, CDR1 SNHLY and CDR2 FYNNEI. With 1 base removed from V and 4 bases from J, the gap between germline ends came to 4 bases. The CDR3 here is CASSEVVTGELFF. CDR3 nucleotides: TGTGCCAGCAGTGAAGTAGTCACCGGGGAGCTGTTTTTT.

The chain has TRBV19 and TRBJ1-2, with 7 bases lining up with TRBD1. CDR1 is LNHDA, CDR2 SQIVND, per germline (reference sequence). The CDR3 consists of 14 residues. J was trimmed by 7 bases and V by 3 bases; bases with no gene match: 8. The CDR3 sequence: CASSISGTESGYTF. CDR3 nucleotide sequence: TGTGCCAGTAGTATTTCCGGGACAGAGAGTGGCTACACCTTC.

The rearrangement uses TRBV11-2 and TRBJ1-1; TRBD1 aligns across 10 bases. The CDR3 is 14 amino acids. Germline CDR1 and CDR2: SGHAT and FQNNGV. J was trimmed by 4 bases and V by 5 bases; bases with no gene match: 4. The CDR3 sequence is CASSLDRGRTEAFF. In DNA form, the CDR3 reads TGTGCCAGCAGCCTTGACAGGGGGCGCACTGAAGCTTTCTTT. Complete variable domain (other parts from reference TRBV11-2 and TRBJ1-1): EAGVAQSPRYKIIEKRQSVAFWCNPISGHATLYWYQQILGQGPKLLIQFQNNGVVDDSQLPKDRFSAERLKGVDSTLKIQPAKLEDSAVYLCASSLDRGRTEAFFGQGTRLTVV.

V is TRBV7-3 and J is TRBJ1-1; D gene ambiguous. Per germline, CDR1 SGHTA and CDR2 FQGTGA. V lost 5 bases and J 0 bases, leaving 7 bases between the germline ends. The CDR3 spans 13 residues. In nucleotides, the CDR3 is TGTGCCAGCAGCCAAGCCCTGAACACTGAAGCTTTCTTT. Translated: CASSQALNTEAFF. Looking up the rest from reference TRBV7-3 and TRBJ1-1 gives the full variable domain: GAGVSQTPSNKVTEKGKYVELRCDPISGHTALYWYRQSLGQGPEFLIYFQGTGAADDSGLPNDRFFAVRPEGSVSTLKIQRTERGDSAVYLCASSQALNTEAFFGQGTRLTVV.

The V and J genes are TRBV10-3 and TRBJ2-7; D is perhaps TRBD2 (7 bases). The CDR3 runs to 17 residues. Germline values: CDR1 ENHRY, CDR2 SYGVKD. The ends were cut back, 2 bases at V and 2 bases at J, with 19 bases in the middle. The CDR3 DNA follows: TGTGCCATCAGTGAGGAAGGTGGGGGGGGCCCTACCTACGAGCAGTACTTC. Protein product: CAISEEGGGGPTYEQYF.

The chain employs TRBV7-9 and TRBJ2-7; TRBD1 agrees at 7 bases. In germline, CDR1 is SEHNR, CDR2 FQNEAQ (reference sequence). V lost 8 bases to trimming and J lost 3 bases; unmatched junction nucleotides: 19. This CDR3 spans 17 amino acids. CDR3 region: CASAPRDSRLPYYEQYF. CDR3 in DNA: TGTGCCAGCGCCCCCAGGGACAGTCGTCTACCCTACTACGAGCAGTACTTC.

The rearrangement links TRBV6-5 to TRBJ1-2; D possibly corresponds to TRBD1 (6 bases). This CDR3 has 15 amino acids. Per the germline V gene, CDR1 is MNHEY and CDR2 is SVGAGI. Trimming stripped 10 bases from V and 2 bases from J, with 20 bases between. The DNA of the CDR3 is TGTGCCATCGATCTCGGGGGGGCACCAAACTATGGCTACACCTTC. It yields the protein CAIDLGGAPNYGYTF.

J is TRBJ1-2 and V is TRBV5-6; 9 nucleotides line up with TRBD1. V gave up 4 bases and J gave up 7 bases; unmatched junction bases: 14. The CDR3 runs to 16 residues. CDR1 and CDR2 (germline): SGHDT, YYEEEE. Here the CDR3 DNA reads TGTGCCAGCAGCCACACCGAGGACAGGGGTCCGTCTGGCTACACCTTC. It yields the protein CASSHTEDRGPSGYTF. The full variable domain, in which reference TRBV5-6 and TRBJ1-2 provide the parts outside the CDR3, is DAGVTQSPTHLIKTRGQQVTLRCSPKSGHDTVSWYQQALGQGPQFIFQYYEEEERQRGNFPDRFSGHQFPNYSSELNVNALLLGDSALYLCASSHTEDRGPSGYTFGSGTRLTVV.